This T cell receptor beta chain appears in the sequencing data of a study of blood T cell repertoires in COVID-19. The assay was immunoSEQ multiplex PCR, and TCRdb's table has in-frame clones only and misses some. The sample comprises 80,000 to 100,000 clones, 90% of which are singletons, and less than 2% rests with the top ten. V shed 4 bases and J 0 bases; nucleotides not matched to a gene: 8. Germline assignment: CDR1 KGHSH and CDR2 LQKENI. CDR3 size: 16 residues. The sequenced material came from peripheral blood. The J gene is TRBJ1-2, the V gene TRBV18, with TRBD1 identical over 7 bases. The receptor was derived from a man aged 60-69 years with acute or convalescent COVID-19. In DNA, the CDR3 is TGTGCCAGCTCACAAGGAAGCCAGGGGGCTAACTATGGCTACACCTTC. Protein sequence: CASSQGSQGANYGYTF.